The source of this T cell receptor (beta chain) is a study of blood T cell repertoires in COVID-19. About the research overall: Acute and convalescent COVID-19 specimens originated in the United States, Italy and Spain. From T cells, B-cell-depleted T cells, or PBMCs came the material, which was cDNA or gDNA.

Authors' analysis steps: Reference gene primer amplification in the assay estimated nucleated cell counts. Produced via immunoSEQ multiplex PCR; TCRdb's table is partial and in-frame only. V and J calls and clone size come straight from that table; D and trimming were deduced from the DNA. The data hold some 120,000 clones, with approximately 86% observed a single time. The receptor was derived from a middle-aged man with acute or convalescent COVID-19. Material for sequencing was peripheral blood.

Written as DNA, the CDR3 is TGCGCCAGCAGACCCGGGACAGGGCAAAATGAGCAGTTCTTC. Protein sequence: CASRPGTGQNEQFF. The chain links TRBV10-2 to TRBJ2-1; TRBD1 aligns across 9 bases. The ends lost 6 bases at V and 7 bases at J; junction bases unmatched: 7. The length of the CDR3 is 14 residues. Germline-derived CDR1 and CDR2 are WSHSY and SAAADI.